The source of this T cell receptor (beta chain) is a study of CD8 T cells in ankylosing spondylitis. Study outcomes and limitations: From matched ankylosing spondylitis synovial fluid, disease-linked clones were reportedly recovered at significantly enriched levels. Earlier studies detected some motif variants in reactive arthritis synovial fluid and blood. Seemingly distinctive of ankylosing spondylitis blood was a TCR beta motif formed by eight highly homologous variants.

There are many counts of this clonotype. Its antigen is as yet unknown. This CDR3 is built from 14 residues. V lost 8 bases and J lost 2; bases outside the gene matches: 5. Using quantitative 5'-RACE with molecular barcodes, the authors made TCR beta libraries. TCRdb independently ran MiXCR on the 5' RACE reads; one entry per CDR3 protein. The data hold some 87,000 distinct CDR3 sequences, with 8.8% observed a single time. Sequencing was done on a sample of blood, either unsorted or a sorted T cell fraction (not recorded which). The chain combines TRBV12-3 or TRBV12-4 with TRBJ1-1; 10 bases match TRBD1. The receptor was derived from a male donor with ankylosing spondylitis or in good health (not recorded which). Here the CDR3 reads CASRGQGINTEAFF. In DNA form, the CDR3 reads TGTGCCAGCCGGGGACAGGGGATTAACACTGAAGCTTTCTTT.